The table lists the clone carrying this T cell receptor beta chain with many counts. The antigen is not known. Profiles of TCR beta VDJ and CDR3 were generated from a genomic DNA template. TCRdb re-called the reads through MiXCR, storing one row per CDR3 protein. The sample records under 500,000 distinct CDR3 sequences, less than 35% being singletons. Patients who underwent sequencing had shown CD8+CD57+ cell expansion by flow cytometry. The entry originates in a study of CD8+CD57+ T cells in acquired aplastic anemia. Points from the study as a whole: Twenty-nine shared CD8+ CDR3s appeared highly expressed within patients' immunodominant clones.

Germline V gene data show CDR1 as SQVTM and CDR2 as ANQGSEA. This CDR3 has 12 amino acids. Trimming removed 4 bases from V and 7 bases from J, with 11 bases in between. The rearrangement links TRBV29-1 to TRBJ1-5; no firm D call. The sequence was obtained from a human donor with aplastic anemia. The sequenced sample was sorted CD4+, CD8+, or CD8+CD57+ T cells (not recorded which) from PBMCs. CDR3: CSVARSGQPQHF. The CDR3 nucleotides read TGCAGCGTTGCCCGGAGCGGGCAGCCCCAGCATTTT.